These 9 T cell receptor beta chains originate from one sample sequenced in a study of shared clonotypes between healthy human individuals. The method was immunoSEQ multiplex PCR; TCRdb's version includes in-frame clones alone and lacks a portion of them. The sample carries about 700,000 clones, 74% recorded once. Material: memory CD4+ T cells sorted from blood. Subset denoted: CD45RA-negative fraction. These TCRs come from a woman aged 30 to 39 in good health.

The gene calls are TRBV12-2 and TRBJ2-7; TRBD2, the D gene given by the table, was not confirmed from the DNA. TRBV12-2 counts as a pseudogene. The CDR3 consists of 14 residues. The CDR3 sequence is CASRFHPGSGKQYF. CDR3 nucleotide sequence: TGTGCAAGTCGCTTCCATCCCGGGAGCGGTAAGCAGTACTTC.

This clone was seen only a few times. The rearrangement joins TRBV19 to TRBJ1-5; the match to TRBD1 covers 7 bases. Germline CDR1 LNHDA, CDR2 SQIVND (reference sequence). The CDR3 consists of 14 residues. V was pared by 6 bases and J by 0 bases, with 2 bases of the junction left unmatched. CDR3 sequence: CASRGQYSNQPQHF. CDR3 DNA: TGTGCCAGTAGGGGACAGTATAGCAATCAGCCCCAGCATTTT.

This chain connects TRBV30 to TRBJ2-4; D unclear. With 2 bases removed from V and 5 bases from J, the gap between germline ends came to 7 bases. This CDR3 is 12 amino acids long. Germline V CDR1 and CDR2: GTSNPN, SVGIG (reference sequence). The DNA of the CDR3 is TGTGCCTGGAGTTTTGGGGAAAACATTCAGTACTTC. Its protein is CAWSFGENIQYF. The whole variable domain, remainder taken from reference TRBV30 and TRBJ2-4, is SQTIHQWPATLVQPVGSPLSLECTVEGTSNPNLYWYRQAAGRGLQLLFYSVGIGQISSEVPQNLSASRPQDRQFILSSKKLLLSDSGFYLCAWSFGENIQYFGAGTRLSVL.

Of note for this clone: Other DNA sequences in this sample translate to the same CDR3. J is TRBJ1-4 and V is TRBV5-1; D ambiguous. The CDR3 is 14 residues long. Between the trimmed V and J ends, which lost 0 bases and 5 bases, there was a span of 8 bases. Germline CDR1 and CDR2: SGHRS and YFSETQ. CDR3 in DNA: TGCGCCAGCAGCTTGGGGACGGAGAATGAAAAACTGTTTTTT. This codes for CASSLGTENEKLFF.

V and J are TRBV7-9 and TRBJ1-1; D not resolved. Germline CDR1 is SEHNR and CDR2 is FQNEAQ (reference sequence). Trimming shortened V by 7 bases and J by 8 bases, and 11 bases separated the two germline ends. The CDR3 runs to 11 residues. The CDR3 here is CASNSPDEAFF. CDR3 coding DNA: TGTGCCAGCAACTCCCCCGACGAAGCTTTCTTT.

The V call is TRBV30, the J call TRBJ1-2; D is uncertain. Deletions cut 0 bases from V and 5 bases from J, with 16 bases between. The CDR3 loop spans 15 amino acids. CDR1 is GTSNPN, CDR2 SVGIG, per germline (reference sequence). Here the CDR3 reads CAWSVKPAGKYGYTF. The CDR3 nucleotides read TGTGCCTGGAGTGTAAAACCCGCGGGGAAATATGGCTACACCTTC.

This chain uses TRBV21-1 with TRBJ1-4; the table's D call TRBD1 went unverified against the DNA. TRBV21-1 has pseudogene status. This CDR3 spans 18 amino acids. This chain's CDR3 is CASTSTGTGRSGHEKLFF. In nucleotides, the CDR3 is TGTGCCAGCACCTCGACCGGGACAGGGAGGTCAGGTCATGAAAAACTGTTTTTT.

The CDR3: CAIDVPRGWRYTGELFF. The CDR3 bases are TGTGCCATCGACGTACCCCGAGGCTGGCGGTACACCGGGGAGCTGTTTTTT. The chain couples TRBV27 to TRBJ2-2; D is unresolved. This CDR3 contains 17 residues. Germline CDR1 is MNHEY and CDR2 is SMNVEV (reference sequence). The germline V and J ends were trimmed by 10 bases and 3 bases, with 24 bases remaining between them.

This clone was seen a handful of times. The chain recombines TRBV15 with TRBJ1-5; D is uncertain. CDR3 length equals 14 residues. Between the trimmed V and J ends, which lost 3 bases and 1 base, there was a span of 7 bases. The germline V gene encodes CDR1 LNHNV and CDR2 YYDKDF (reference sequence). CDR3 residues: CATSRDYSNQPQHF. In nucleotides, the CDR3 is TGTGCCACCAGCAGGGACTACAGCAATCAGCCCCAGCATTTT.